The TCR beta chain under discussion was sequenced for a study of blood T cell repertoires in COVID-19. Study processing details: Reference gene primer amplification gave estimated nucleated cell counts. Clones were sequenced by immunoSEQ multiplex PCR, and TCRdb holds only the in-frame ones, with some missing. V and J calls plus clone size are reproduced from that table; the DNA served to infer D and trimming. The repertoire consists of 140,000 or so clones, with around four fifths occurring once and the leading ten covering 3% to 3.5%. CDR1 is LNHDA and CDR2 is SQIVND in the germline V gene (reference sequence). The CDR3 has 12 residues. Trimming cost V 4 bases and J 6 bases, with 10 bases left between them. Adults between roughly 18 and 95 years of age took part from 20 to 25 US areas. Cohorts were based on clinical histories the participants reported.

This rearrangement joins TRBV19 to TRBJ2-7; D is ambiguous. The sequence came from a woman aged 45 to 65 with acute COVID-19. Material for sequencing was PBMCs or T cells enriched from blood (not recorded which). The CDR3 DNA reads as TGTGCCAGTAGTACCAGGTCGAGCGAGCAGTACTTC. This sequence encodes CASSTRSSEQYF.